Only a few counts were recorded for the clone carrying this T cell receptor (beta chain). Its target is not known. Together with a sample-barcoded 5' primer, a J-beta primer mix was included in a second PCR lasting about 6 to 12 cycles. TCRdb redid the calling of the 5' RACE reads with MiXCR, one entry per CDR3 protein. This table has some 790,000 distinct CDR3 sequences, around 30% appearing once. The sample originates from a study of blood T cells in healthy people across ages. Points from the study as a whole: With naive T cell percentage, TCR beta diversity showed a strong correlation. It was not possible, with unsorted PBMCs, to conclusively compare naive and antigen-experienced cells.

The junction had 7 bases not matched to a gene; V was cut back by 5 bases and J by 4 bases. The CDR3 loop spans 14 amino acids. Per germline, CDR1 MNHEY and CDR2 SVGEGT. The sequencing sample was made of blood. The sequence derives from a woman over 75 in good health. The V and J genes are TRBV6-2 or TRBV6-3 and TRBJ1-1, with 7 bases matching TRBD1. The CDR3 is CASSKHQGVTEAFF. DNA of the CDR3: TGTGCCAGCAGTAAACATCAGGGGGTCACTGAAGCTTTCTTT.